This TCR beta chain emerged from a study of chemoradiotherapy in HPV16-positive cancers. Overall study context: Candidate HPV-specific T-cell clones and common TCR motifs came from functional assays in a couple of HPV16-positive patients. The study, taken as a whole, reports: Candidate HPV-specific clones and E7-related TCR motifs grew in tumor during treatment. HPV-responsive T-cell expansion during chemoradiotherapy was linked to improved recurrence-free survival in HPV16-positive patients.

Over chemoradiotherapy, repertoires were sampled more than once. Worth noting for this clone: The antigen is unknown.

Only in-frame clones appear in the TCRdb table, and some are missing; sequencing was by immunoSEQ multiplex PCR. The sample comprises about 3,500 clones, 84% of which are singletons, and around 3% rests with the top ten. The TCR sequence derives from a human donor with HPV-associated anogenital cancer. Sequenced here: tumor tissue, sampled from a patient who underwent chemoradiotherapy.

The CDR3 spells CASSGVISSGTTDTQYF. The CDR3 DNA reads as TGTGCCAGCAGTGGAGTGATTTCTAGCGGGACCACAGATACGCAGTATTTT. The gene calls are TRBV2 and TRBJ2-3, with 9 positions matching TRBD2. There are 17 residues in the CDR3. After removal of 4 bases from V and 2 bases from J, the junction contained 10 bases not matched to a gene. Germline assignment: CDR1 SNHLY and CDR2 FYNNEI.